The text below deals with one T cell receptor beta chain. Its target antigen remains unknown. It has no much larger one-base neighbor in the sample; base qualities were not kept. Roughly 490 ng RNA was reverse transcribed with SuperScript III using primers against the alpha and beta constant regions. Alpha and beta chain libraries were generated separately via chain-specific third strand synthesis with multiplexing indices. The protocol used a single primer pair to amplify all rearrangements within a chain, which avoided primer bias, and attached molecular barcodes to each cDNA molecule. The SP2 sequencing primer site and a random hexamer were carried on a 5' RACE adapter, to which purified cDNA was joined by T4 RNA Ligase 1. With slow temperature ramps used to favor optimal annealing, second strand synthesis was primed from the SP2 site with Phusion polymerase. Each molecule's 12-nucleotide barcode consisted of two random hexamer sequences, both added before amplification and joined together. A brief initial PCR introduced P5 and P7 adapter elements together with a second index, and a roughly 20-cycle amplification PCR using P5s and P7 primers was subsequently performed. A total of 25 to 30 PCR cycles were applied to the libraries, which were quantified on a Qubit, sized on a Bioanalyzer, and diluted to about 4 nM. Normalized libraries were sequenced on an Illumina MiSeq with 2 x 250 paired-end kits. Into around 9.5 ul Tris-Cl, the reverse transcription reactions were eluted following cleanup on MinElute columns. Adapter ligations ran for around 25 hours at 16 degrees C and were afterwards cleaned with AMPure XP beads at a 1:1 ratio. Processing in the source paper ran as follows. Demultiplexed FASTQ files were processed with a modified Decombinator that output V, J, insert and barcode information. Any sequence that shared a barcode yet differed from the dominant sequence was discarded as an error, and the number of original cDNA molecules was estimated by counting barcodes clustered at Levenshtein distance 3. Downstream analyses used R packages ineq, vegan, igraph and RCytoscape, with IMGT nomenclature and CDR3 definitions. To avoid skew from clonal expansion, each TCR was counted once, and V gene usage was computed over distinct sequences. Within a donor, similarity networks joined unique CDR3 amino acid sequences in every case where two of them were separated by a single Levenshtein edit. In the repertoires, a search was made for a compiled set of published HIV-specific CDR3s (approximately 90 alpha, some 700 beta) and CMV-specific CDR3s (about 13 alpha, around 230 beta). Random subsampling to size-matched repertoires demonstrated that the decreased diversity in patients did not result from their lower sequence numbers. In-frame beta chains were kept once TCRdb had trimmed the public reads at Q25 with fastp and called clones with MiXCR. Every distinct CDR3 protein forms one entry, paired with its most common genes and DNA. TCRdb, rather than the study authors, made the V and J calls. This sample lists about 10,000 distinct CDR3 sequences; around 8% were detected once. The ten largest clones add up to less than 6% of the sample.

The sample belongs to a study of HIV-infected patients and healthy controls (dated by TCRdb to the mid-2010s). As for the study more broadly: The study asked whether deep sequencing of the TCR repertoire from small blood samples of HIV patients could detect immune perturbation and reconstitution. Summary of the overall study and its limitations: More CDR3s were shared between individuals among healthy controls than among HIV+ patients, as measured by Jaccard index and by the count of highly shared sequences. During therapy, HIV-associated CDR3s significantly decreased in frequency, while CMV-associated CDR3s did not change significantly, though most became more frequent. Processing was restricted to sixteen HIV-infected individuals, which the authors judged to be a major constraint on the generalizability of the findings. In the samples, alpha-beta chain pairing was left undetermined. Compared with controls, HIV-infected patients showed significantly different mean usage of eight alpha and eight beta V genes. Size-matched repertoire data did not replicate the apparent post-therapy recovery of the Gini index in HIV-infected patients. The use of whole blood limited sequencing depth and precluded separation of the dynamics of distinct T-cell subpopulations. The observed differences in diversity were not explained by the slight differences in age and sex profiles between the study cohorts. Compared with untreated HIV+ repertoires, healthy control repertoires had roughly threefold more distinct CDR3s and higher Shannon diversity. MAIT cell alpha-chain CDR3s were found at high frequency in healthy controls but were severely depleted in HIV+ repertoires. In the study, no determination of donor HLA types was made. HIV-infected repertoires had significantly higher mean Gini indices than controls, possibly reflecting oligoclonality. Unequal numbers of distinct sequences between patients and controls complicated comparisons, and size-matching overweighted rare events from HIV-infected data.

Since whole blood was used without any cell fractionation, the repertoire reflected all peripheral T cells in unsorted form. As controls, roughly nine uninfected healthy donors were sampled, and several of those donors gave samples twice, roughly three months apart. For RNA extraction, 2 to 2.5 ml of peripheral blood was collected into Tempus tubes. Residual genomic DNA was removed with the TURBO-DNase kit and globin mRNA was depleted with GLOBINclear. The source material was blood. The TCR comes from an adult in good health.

The DNA is as follows: TGTGCCAGCAGCTCGGAGGGTAATCCCAACGGGGAGCTGTTTTTT. Its coded protein is CASSSEGNPNGELFF. The chain is made from TRBV5-4 and TRBJ2-2, and TRBD2 may be the D gene, going by 6 matching bases. The germline V gene encodes CDR1 SGHNT and CDR2 YYREEE (reference sequence). There are 15 amino acids in the CDR3, from cysteine to phenylalanine inclusive. CDR3 DNA only is kept here, 45 bases in frame from base 1. Deletion took 3 bases off V and 7 bases off J, with a span of 16 bases between the germline ends.